What follows are 5 T cell receptor beta chains derived from one specimen sequenced in a study of blood T cell repertoires in COVID-19. Repertoires were generated with immunoSEQ multiplex PCR, while TCRdb's copy carries only in-frame clones and drops some. In the table there are around 340,000 clones, roughly 87% of which are singletons. Sequencing was performed on peripheral blood. These TCRs come from a woman aged 60-70 years with COVID-19, enrolled during active disease.

The rearrangement uses TRBV7-8 and TRBJ2-3; TRBD2 matches at 15 bases. The CDR3 has 16 residues. CDR1 is SGHVS, CDR2 FQNEAQ, per germline. Trimming took 5 bases from V and 6 from J; bases not matched to a gene: 6. Here the CDR3 reads CASSPRTSGGADTQYF. CDR3 coding DNA: TGTGCCAGCAGCCCCCGGACTAGCGGGGGGGCTGATACGCAGTATTTT.

J is TRBJ2-3 and V is TRBV7-2, with D tentatively TRBD1 (6 bases). V was pared by 3 bases and J by 2 bases, with 21 bases between. Germline V gene sequence: CDR1 SGHTA, CDR2 FQGNSA. The CDR3 runs to 18 residues. CDR3 in DNA: TGTGCCAGCAGCTTCCTTCCCCCCACGGGACAAAACACAGATACGCAGTATTTT. Protein sequence: CASSFLPPTGQNTDTQYF.

This chain links TRBV28 with TRBJ1-2, with unresolved D. V dropped 2 bases and J dropped 0 bases, with 10 bases sitting between them. Per germline, CDR1 MDHEN and CDR2 SYDVKM. CDR3 length: 15 residues. CDR3 loop: CASSLNDLANYGYTF. CDR3 coding DNA: TGTGCCAGCAGTTTAAACGACCTAGCTAACTATGGCTACACCTTC.

The V call is TRBV5-4, the J call TRBJ1-2, with D hard to call. Trimming took 4 bases from V and 0 from J, leaving 10 bases between them. The CDR3 totals 14 residues. Germline CDR1 is SGHNT and CDR2 is YYREEE (reference sequence). The CDR3 bases are TGTGCCAGCAGCATGGATTTCTCTAACTATGGCTACACCTTC. The encoded protein is CASSMDFSNYGYTF.

The J gene is TRBJ2-3, the V gene TRBV3-1 (or the pseudogene TRBV3-2); 10 bases are a match to TRBD2. Germline V CDR1 and CDR2: LGHDT, YNNKEL (reference sequence). Trimming removed 0 bases from V and 5 bases from J; junction bases left unmatched: 8. This CDR3 is built from 17 residues. This chain's CDR3 is CASSQESSGGAEDTQYF. For the CDR3, the DNA is TGTGCCAGCAGCCAAGAGTCCAGCGGGGGGGCCGAAGATACGCAGTATTTT.